Shown below are 9 T cell receptor beta chains from a single sample sequenced in a study of control samples from healthy donors and cancer patients. Clones were sequenced by immunoSEQ multiplex PCR, and TCRdb holds only the in-frame ones, with some missing. Found here are about 120,000 clones, around 89% of them singletons; the top ten hold 3% to 4%. The sequenced sample was blood. The receptor set was obtained from a middle-aged man in good health.

The chain links TRBV6-6 to TRBJ1-6; D remains unclear. Germline assignment: CDR1 MNHNY and CDR2 SVGAGI (reference sequence). This CDR3 contains 15 residues. Trimming pared 1 base from V and 5 bases from J, leaving 9 bases between. CDR3 amino acids: CASSYLGKDNSPLHF. Here the CDR3 DNA reads TGTGCCAGCAGTTACTTAGGGAAAGATAATTCACCCCTCCACTTT.

The chain has TRBV3-1 (or the pseudogene TRBV3-2) and TRBJ1-2; D ambiguous. CDR3 length equals 14 residues. Trimming took off 2 bases at V and 5 bases at J, with 12 bases between the two ends. The V gene's germline CDR1 is LGHDT and CDR2 YNNKEL (reference sequence). This chain's CDR3 is CASSQWTELYGYTF. CDR3 bases: TGTGCCAGCAGCCAATGGACGGAACTATATGGCTACACCTTC.

J is TRBJ1-1 and V is TRBV11-3; D gene uncertain. Germline CDR1 is SGHNT and CDR2 is YENEEA. V was trimmed by 6 bases and J by 7 bases, leaving 9 bases between them. The CDR3 sequence is 11 residues long. The CDR3 loop reads CASSLRDEAFF. The CDR3 DNA follows: TGTGCCAGCAGTCTACGGGATGAAGCTTTCTTT.

In its sample, this clone was seen once. The chain recombines TRBV5-1 with TRBJ2-1; D unclear. V lost 6 bases and J 5 bases, leaving 12 bases between the germline ends. Germline CDR1 reads SGHRS; CDR2 reads YFSETQ. The CDR3 length is 13 residues. The CDR3 protein is CASISSLNNEQFF. The CDR3 region has the DNA TGCGCCAGCATCTCCTCCTTAAACAATGAGCAGTTCTTC. The whole variable domain, remainder taken from reference TRBV5-1 and TRBJ2-1, is KAGVTQTPRYLIKTRGQQVTLSCSPISGHRSVSWYQQTPGQGLQFLFEYFSETQRNKGNFPGRFSGRQFSNSRSEMNVSTLELGDSALYLCASISSLNNEQFFGPGTRLTVL.

This chain joins TRBV7-8 and TRBJ1-4; a weak D match, TRBD1 (5 bases). CDR1 is SGHVS and CDR2 is FQNEAQ in the germline V gene. The CDR3 length is 14 residues. Trimming took off 1 base at V and 8 bases at J, with 11 bases between the two ends. The CDR3 DNA reads TGTGCCAGCAGCTTAGGAGGGGCAGGGGAAAAACTGTTTTTT. The encoded protein is CASSLGGAGEKLFF.

The chain recombines TRBV24-1 with TRBJ2-7; D gene unclear. The CDR3 totals 11 residues. The V and J ends lost 0 bases and 6 bases respectively, with 2 bases between them. Per the germline V gene, CDR1 is KGHDR and CDR2 is SFDVKD. CDR3 sequence: CATSDLTEQYF. In DNA, the CDR3 is TGTGCCACCAGTGATTTGACCGAGCAGTACTTC.

The chain is built from TRBV6-2 or TRBV6-3 and TRBJ2-7; TRBD2 matches at 11 bases. The CDR3 loop spans 18 amino acids. In germline, CDR1 is MNHEY, CDR2 SVGEGT. V dropped 0 bases and J dropped 3; count of bases not matched to a gene: 10. CDR3 sequence (DNA): TGTGCCAGCAGTTACTCGCGAACTAGCGGGGGATTTTTCTACGAGCAGTACTTC. It specifies CASSYSRTSGGFFYEQYF.

This rearrangement joins TRBV12-3 or TRBV12-4 to TRBJ2-7, with unresolved D. Trimming shortened V by 8 bases and J by 5 bases, and 16 bases separated the two germline ends. The CDR3 runs to 13 residues. The CDR3 region is CASQQSWHHEQYF. CDR3 DNA: TGTGCCAGCCAGCAGAGTTGGCACCACGAGCAGTACTTC.

The CDR3 is CASGKPAGAYNEQFF. The CDR3, as DNA: TGTGCCAGCGGAAAACCGGCGGGGGCATACAATGAGCAGTTCTTC. This chain uses TRBV3-1 (or the pseudogene TRBV3-2) with TRBJ2-1; tentative D call: TRBD2 (7 bases). CDR3 length: 15 amino acids. V was pared by 8 bases and J by 4 bases, with 18 bases between. The germline V gene encodes CDR1 LGHDT and CDR2 YNNKEL (reference sequence).